This T cell receptor (beta chain) derives from a study of technical replicates of blood from a few donors. Germline values: CDR1 SGHTA, CDR2 FQGTGA. V gave up 2 bases and J gave up 2 bases; unmatched junction bases: 9. The CDR3 runs to 17 residues. Only in-frame clones appear in the TCRdb table, and some are missing; sequencing was by immunoSEQ multiplex PCR. The sample contains 80,000 or so clones, roughly 95% of which appear only once. The sequenced sample consisted of T cells isolated from PBMCs. V usage is TRBV7-3 and J usage is TRBJ2-7; 10 positions agree with TRBD2. This TCR came from a human donor in good health. CDR3 loop: CASSLALAGVYAYEQYF. Written as DNA, the CDR3 is TGTGCCAGCAGCTTAGCCCTAGCGGGAGTGTACGCCTACGAGCAGTACTTC.